This T cell receptor (beta chain) comes out of a study of blood T cell repertoires in COVID-19 (dated by TCRdb to about 2020). Regarding the research as a whole: Samples from collaborators originated in the United States, Italy and Spain and spanned both the acute and convalescent phases of COVID-19. Where available, HLA class I and class II types were obtained from metadata supplied by the sample provider rather than from assay-based typing. The repertoires were released in a freely available public database intended as a resource for research on the immune response to SARS-CoV-2. The dataset comprised deeply sampled blood TCRbeta repertoires from subjects exposed to, actively infected with, or recovered from COVID-19. The samples were drawn from two sources: the first 160 participants of the ongoing ImmuneRACE study, and 950 to 1,500 subjects contributed by 6 global collaborators. A de-identified subject ID, COVID-19 status, age in years and sex were almost always included in the sample metadata. The material from the prospective study consisted of cDNA or gDNA derived from T cells, B-cell-depleted T cells, or PBMCs. Here is what the overall study found, with its caveats: How much clinical and demographic metadata was included differed by source and by participant, and the metadata was provided uncurated.

TCRbeta CDR3 regions were amplified from genomic DNA using the immunoSEQ Assay, a bias-controlled multiplex PCR. The paper's processing steps were these. The number of nucleated cells in each sample was estimated from the amplification of reference gene primers within the assay. Sequence reads were collapsed and filtered to measure the absolute abundance of every unique TCRbeta CDR3 rearrangement. For each sample, productive Simpson clonality was calculated as the square root of Simpson's diversity index across productive rearrangements. This immuneACCESS table, as held by TCRdb, lists in-frame sequences with V and J called but not all clones. Of the missing ones, under half trace to an unresolved V gene in checked studies; the others have no known cause. The V and J calls and clone size are taken from that table; D and trimming were inferred from the DNA. This sample gives under 200,000 clones in total; about 88% of them show up just once. Roughly 7% of the sample is held by the ten biggest clonotypes.

The CDR3 runs 13 residues from the cysteine to the phenylalanine. Just the 39-base CDR3 DNA is kept, in frame starting at base 1. To note about this clone: Its target antigen remains unknown. Nothing much larger sits one base from this clone, and base qualities are not available.

Each collaborating institution followed its own protocols to collect whole blood in K2EDTA tubes. Collaborator samples were shipped for TCRbeta analysis as frozen whole blood, isolated PBMCs, or DNA extracted from either sample type. The sequencing sample was made of peripheral blood. The sequence joins TRBV7-5 to TRBJ1-4; the D call in the table, TRBD1, was not verified against the DNA. TRBV7-5 is a pseudogene locus. The sequence was collected from an elderly woman in a cohort sampled during active or convalescent COVID-19. The CDR3 in this case is CATSGSTNEKLFF. The sequenced DNA: TGTGCCACCTCAGGGTCAACTAATGAAAAACTGTTTTTT.